The sample holds many counts of the clone carrying this T cell receptor (beta chain). The sample belongs to a study of T cells in Graves' hyperthyroidism and ophthalmopathy. Background on the study: It was at initial diagnosis, before any treatment, that peripheral blood was collected.

With V trimmed by 3 bases and J by 2 bases, 14 bases remained unmatched. Germline loops: CDR1 SQVTM, CDR2 ANQGSEA. CDR3 length: 17 residues. It was RNA transcripts that yielded the amplified TCR beta CDR3 regions. TCR CDR3 regions were first amplified by RT-PCR with HTBI primers. TCRdb reanalysed the multiplex PCR reads using MiXCR and keeps one entry per CDR3 protein. Among a few hundred thousand distinct CDR3 sequences listed, roughly an eighth were seen once. Graves' hyperthyroidism was deemed stable given no ophthalmopathy progression within 18 months. Sequencing was carried out using blood. The gene calls are TRBV29-1 and TRBJ2-7; 9 bases agree with TRBD2. This receptor was taken from a woman younger than 30 with Graves' hyperthyroidism. Here the CDR3 reads CSVDHGATSGRPYEQYF. DNA for the CDR3: TGCAGCGTTGATCACGGGGCGACTAGCGGCAGACCCTACGAGCAGTACTTC.